This TCR beta chain came from a study of T cell repertoires in cytomegalovirus infection. This clonotype was seen a handful of times. Antigen unknown. The CDR3 sequence is 14 residues long. In germline, CDR1 is MDHEN, CDR2 SYDVKM. V was clipped by 7 bases and J by 4 bases; unmatched bases: 5. Study results and limitations: The ex vivo response showed dominance by HLA-C-restricted CMV-specific TCR beta clonotypes.

TCRdb passed the reads through MiXCR, listing each CDR3 protein once. The sample contains approximately 500,000 distinct CDR3 sequences, about 26% of which appear only once. The clonotype comes from a human donor in good health (CMV status not recorded). Some clones in this sample may be carry-over from other donors' samples. Material for sequencing was PBMCs. The chain has TRBV28 and TRBJ2-3; the match to TRBD1 covers 10 bases. CDR3 sequence: CASTTGGWSDTQYF. DNA for the CDR3: TGTGCCAGCACGACAGGGGGCTGGTCAGATACGCAGTATTTT.